Detailed here is one TCR beta chain. Its antigen is not identified. Libraries for TCRalpha and TCRbeta carried sample barcodes and unique molecular identifiers via 5'RACE. From the 5' RACE reads, TCRdb called clonotypes with MiXCR, one entry per CDR3 protein. The table lists 400,000 or so distinct CDR3 sequences, under 25% of them singletons. This specimen belongs to a study of T-cell memory formation after mild COVID-19. Study-wide context: Each donor largely had its own TCR clusters. General study points: Several responding clones turned up in pre-infection memory, indicating that cross-reactive memory may have taken part. Clones shrinking between day 15 and 85 showed a balanced CD4/CD8 split, and those that grew later tilted toward CD4+.

Sequenced: PBMCs or a T cell subset sorted from them (not recorded which). The source is an adult woman who had mild COVID-19 (a few samples of this study predate the infection). Cell type and time point are not known.

CDR3 loop: CASSLRGQLNQPQHF. The CDR3 region has the DNA TGTGCCAGCAGCTTACGGGGGCAGTTGAATCAGCCCCAGCATTTT. V is TRBV7-8 and J is TRBJ1-5, with D tentatively TRBD1 (6 bases). Between the trimmed V and J ends, which lost 2 bases and 4 bases, there was a span of 12 bases. This CDR3 has 15 amino acids. Germline CDR1 and CDR2: SGHVS and FQNEAQ.